What follows is one T cell receptor beta chain and its context. Antigen unknown. The CDR3 runs 17 residues. Per germline, CDR1 LGHNA and CDR2 YSLEER. The V end was cut by 3 bases, the J end by 4 bases, with 22 bases between. The data are from a study of OX40 agonist ivuxolimab in advanced cancers. Study details: Cohort: 80% to 90% men, mean age approximately 64, aged roughly 23 to 79. Study conclusions and caveats: At 0.1 to 3.0 mg/kg, CD4+ and CD8+ blood T cells expanded clonally by week 6. Fewer expanded clones were found on average in CD4+ than in CD8+ T cells.

Only in-frame clones appear in the TCRdb table, and some are missing; sequencing was by immunoSEQ multiplex PCR. The data contain about 96,000 clones, 84% of them seen just once; the ten biggest clones take up approximately 6.3%. The sequences come from CD4+ or CD8+ T cells sorted from blood, collected in a trial of the OX40 agonist ivuxolimab. This chain uses TRBV4-3 with TRBJ2-7, with D possibly being TRBD2 (6 bases). The TCR comes from an adult with an advanced solid tumor such as melanoma, head and neck, liver or kidney cancer. The CDR3 loop reads CASSQYIGGSSAYEQYF. The CDR3 nucleotides read TGCGCCAGCAGCCAGTATATCGGGGGTTCATCGGCGTACGAGCAGTACTTC.